This T cell receptor beta chain was retrieved from a study of blood T cell repertoires in COVID-19. Whole-study context: The samples span acute and convalescent COVID-19 from the United States, Italy and Spain. Sources were T cells, B-cell-depleted T cells, or PBMCs; the material itself was cDNA or gDNA.

Sequencing was performed with immunoSEQ multiplex PCR; in TCRdb, only in-frame clones are kept and a portion is missing. The profile shows 280,000 or so clones, more than 75% of them singletons. CDR1 GTSNPN and CDR2 SVGIG come from the germline V gene (reference sequence). Trimming took 0 bases from V and 7 from J; bases not matched to a gene: 3. The CDR3 consists of 13 residues. Sequencing used peripheral blood. The chain recombines TRBV30 with TRBJ1-5; 7 positions agree with TRBD1. This receptor was taken from a woman aged 25 to 45 who had recovered from COVID-19. CDR3 amino acids: CAWSVAGGQPQHF. CDR3 DNA: TGTGCCTGGAGTGTAGCAGGGGGGCAGCCCCAGCATTTT.